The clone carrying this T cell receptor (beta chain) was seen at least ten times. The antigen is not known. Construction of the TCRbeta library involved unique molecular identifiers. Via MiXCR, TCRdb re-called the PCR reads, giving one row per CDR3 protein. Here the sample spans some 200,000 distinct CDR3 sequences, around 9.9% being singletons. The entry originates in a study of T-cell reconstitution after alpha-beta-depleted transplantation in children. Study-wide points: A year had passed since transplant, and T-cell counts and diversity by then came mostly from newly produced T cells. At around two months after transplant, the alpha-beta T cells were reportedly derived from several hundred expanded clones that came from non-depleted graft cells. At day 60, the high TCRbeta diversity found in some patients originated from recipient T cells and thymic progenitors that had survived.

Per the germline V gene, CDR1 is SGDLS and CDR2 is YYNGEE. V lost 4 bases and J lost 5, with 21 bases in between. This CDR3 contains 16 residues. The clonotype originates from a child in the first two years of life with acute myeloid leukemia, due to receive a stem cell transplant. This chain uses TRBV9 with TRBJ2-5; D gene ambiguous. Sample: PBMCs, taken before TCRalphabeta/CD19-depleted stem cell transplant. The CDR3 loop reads CASSPHHTTWSETQYF. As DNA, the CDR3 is TGTGCCAGCAGCCCACACCATACGACCTGGAGCGAGACCCAGTACTTC. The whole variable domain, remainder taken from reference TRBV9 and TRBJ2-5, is DSGVTQTPKHLITATGQRVTLRCSPRSGDLSVYWYQQSLDQGLQFLIQYYNGEERAKGNILERFSAQQFPDLHSELNLSSLELGDSALYFCASSPHHTTWSETQYFGPGTRLLVL.